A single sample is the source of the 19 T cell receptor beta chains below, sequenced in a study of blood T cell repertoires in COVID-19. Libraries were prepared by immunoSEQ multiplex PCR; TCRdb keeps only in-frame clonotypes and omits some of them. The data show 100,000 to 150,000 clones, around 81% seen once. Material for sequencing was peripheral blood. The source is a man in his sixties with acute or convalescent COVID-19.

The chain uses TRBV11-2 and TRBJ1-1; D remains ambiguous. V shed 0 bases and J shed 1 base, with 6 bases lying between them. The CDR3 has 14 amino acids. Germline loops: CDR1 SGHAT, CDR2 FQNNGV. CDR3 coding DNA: TGTGCCAGCAGCTTAGATTTATGGAACACTGAAGCTTTCTTT. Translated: CASSLDLWNTEAFF. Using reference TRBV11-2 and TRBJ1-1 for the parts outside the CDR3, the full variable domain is EAGVAQSPRYKIIEKRQSVAFWCNPISGHATLYWYQQILGQGPKLLIQFQNNGVVDDSQLPKDRFSAERLKGVDSTLKIQPAKLEDSAVYLCASSLDLWNTEAFFGQGTRLTVV.

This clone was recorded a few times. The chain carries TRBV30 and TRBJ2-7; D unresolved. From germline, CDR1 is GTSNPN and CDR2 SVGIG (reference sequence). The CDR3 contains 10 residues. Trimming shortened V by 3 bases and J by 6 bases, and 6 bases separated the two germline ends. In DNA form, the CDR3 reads TGTGCCTGGAGCGAGAGCGAGCAGTACTTC. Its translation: CAWSESEQYF.

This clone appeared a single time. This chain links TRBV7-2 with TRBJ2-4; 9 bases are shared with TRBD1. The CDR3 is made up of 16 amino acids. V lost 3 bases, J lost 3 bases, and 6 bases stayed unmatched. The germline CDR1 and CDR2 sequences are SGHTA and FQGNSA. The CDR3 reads CASSLGQGNFKNIQYF. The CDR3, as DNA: TGTGCCAGCAGCTTGGGACAGGGAAATTTCAAAAACATTCAGTACTTC.

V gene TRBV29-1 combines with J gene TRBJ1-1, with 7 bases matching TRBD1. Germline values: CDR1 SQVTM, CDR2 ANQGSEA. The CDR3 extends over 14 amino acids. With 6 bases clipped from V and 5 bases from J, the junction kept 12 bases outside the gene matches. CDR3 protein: CSVGRGQQDTEAFF. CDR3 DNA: TGCAGCGTCGGTAGGGGACAGCAGGATACTGAAGCTTTCTTT. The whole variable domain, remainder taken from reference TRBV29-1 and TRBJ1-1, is SAVISQKPSRDICQRGTSLTIQCQVDSQVTMMFWYRQQPGQSLTLIATANQGSEATYESGFVIDKFPISRPNLTFSTLTVSNMSPEDSSIYLCSVGRGQQDTEAFFGQGTRLTVV.

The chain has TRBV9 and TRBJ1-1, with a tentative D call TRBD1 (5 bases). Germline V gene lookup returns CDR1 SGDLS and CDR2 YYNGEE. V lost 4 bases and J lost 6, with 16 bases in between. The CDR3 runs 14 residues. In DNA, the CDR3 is TGTGCCAGCAGCCCACGGGGGTCGGGGGCTGAAGCTTTCTTT. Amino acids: CASSPRGSGAEAFF.

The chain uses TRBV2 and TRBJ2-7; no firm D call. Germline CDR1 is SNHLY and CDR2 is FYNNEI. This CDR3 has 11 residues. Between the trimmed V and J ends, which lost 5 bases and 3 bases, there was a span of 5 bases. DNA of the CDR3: TGTGCCAGCAGTACATACTACGAGCAGTACTTC. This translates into CASSTYYEQYF.

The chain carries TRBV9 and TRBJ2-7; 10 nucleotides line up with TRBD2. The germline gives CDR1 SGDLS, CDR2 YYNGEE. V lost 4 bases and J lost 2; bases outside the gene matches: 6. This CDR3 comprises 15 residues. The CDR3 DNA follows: TGTGCCAGCAGCTACACTAGCGGGATAGCCTACGAGCAGTACTTC. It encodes CASSYTSGIAYEQYF. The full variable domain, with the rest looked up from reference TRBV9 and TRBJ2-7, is DSGVTQTPKHLITATGQRVTLRCSPRSGDLSVYWYQQSLDQGLQFLIQYYNGEERAKGNILERFSAQQFPDLHSELNLSSLELGDSALYFCASSYTSGIAYEQYFGPGTRLTVT.

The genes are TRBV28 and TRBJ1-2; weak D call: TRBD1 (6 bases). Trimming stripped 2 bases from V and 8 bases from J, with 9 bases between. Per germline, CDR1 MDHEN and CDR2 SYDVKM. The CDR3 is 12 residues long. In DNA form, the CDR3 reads TGTGCCAGCAGTTTAAACAGGGAGGGCTACACCTTC. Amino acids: CASSLNREGYTF.

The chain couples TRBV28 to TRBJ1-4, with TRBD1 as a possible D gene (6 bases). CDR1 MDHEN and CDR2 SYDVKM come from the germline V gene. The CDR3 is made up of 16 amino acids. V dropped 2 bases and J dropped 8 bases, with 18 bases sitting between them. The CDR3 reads CASSLRQAGDKEKLFF. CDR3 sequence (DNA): TGTGCCAGCAGTTTACGACAGGCAGGGGATAAAGAAAAACTGTTTTTT.

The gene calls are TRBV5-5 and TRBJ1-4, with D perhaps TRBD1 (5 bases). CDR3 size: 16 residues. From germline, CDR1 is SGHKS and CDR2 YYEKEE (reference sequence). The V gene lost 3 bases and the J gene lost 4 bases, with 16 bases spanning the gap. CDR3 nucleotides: TGTGCCAGCAGCTCCATCCAGGGAATAGATAATGAAAAACTGTTTTTT. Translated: CASSSIQGIDNEKLFF.

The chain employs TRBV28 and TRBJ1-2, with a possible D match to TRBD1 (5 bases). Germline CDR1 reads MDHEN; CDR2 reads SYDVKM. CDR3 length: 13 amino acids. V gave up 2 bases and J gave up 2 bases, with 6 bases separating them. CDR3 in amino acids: CASSLQGNYGYTF. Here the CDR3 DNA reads TGTGCCAGCAGTTTACAGGGAAACTATGGCTACACCTTC.

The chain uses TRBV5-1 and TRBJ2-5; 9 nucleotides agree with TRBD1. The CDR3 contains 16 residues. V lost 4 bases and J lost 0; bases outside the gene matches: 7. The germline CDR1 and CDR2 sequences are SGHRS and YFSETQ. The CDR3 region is CASSLWGQGDQETQYF. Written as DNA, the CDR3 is TGCGCCAGCAGCCTTTGGGGACAGGGTGACCAAGAGACCCAGTACTTC.

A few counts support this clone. The CDR3, as DNA: TGCGCCAGCAGCTCGACAGGGGCGGACACTGAAGCTTTCTTT. Protein product: CASSSTGADTEAFF. The gene calls are TRBV5-1 and TRBJ1-1, with 8 bases lining up with TRBD1. The CDR3 sequence is 14 residues long. CDR1 SGHRS and CDR2 YFSETQ come from the germline V gene. V shed 3 bases and J 3 bases; nucleotides not matched to a gene: 4.

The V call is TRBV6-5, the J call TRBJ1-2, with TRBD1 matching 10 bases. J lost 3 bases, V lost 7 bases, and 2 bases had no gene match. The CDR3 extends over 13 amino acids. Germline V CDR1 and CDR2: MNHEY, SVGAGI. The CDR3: CASIGTGDYGYTF. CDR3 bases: TGTGCCAGCATCGGGACAGGGGACTATGGCTACACCTTC.

This CDR3 reads CASSPPPILGGKAFF. The CDR3 nucleotides are TGTGCCAGCAGCCCACCCCCAATCCTAGGGGGCAAAGCTTTCTTT. The chain has TRBV28 and TRBJ1-1, with 7 positions matching TRBD1. Germline V lookup: CDR1 MDHEN, CDR2 SYDVKM. V shed 6 bases, J shed 9 bases, and the junction held 16 bases outside the gene matches. CDR3 length equals 15 residues.

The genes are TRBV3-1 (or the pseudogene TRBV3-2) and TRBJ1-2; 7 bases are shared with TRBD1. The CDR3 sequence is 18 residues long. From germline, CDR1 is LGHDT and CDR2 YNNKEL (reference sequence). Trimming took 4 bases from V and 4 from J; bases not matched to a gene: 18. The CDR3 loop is CASSPDFLSGQLSYGYTF. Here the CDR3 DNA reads TGTGCCAGCAGCCCAGATTTCTTATCGGGACAGCTATCCTATGGCTACACCTTC.

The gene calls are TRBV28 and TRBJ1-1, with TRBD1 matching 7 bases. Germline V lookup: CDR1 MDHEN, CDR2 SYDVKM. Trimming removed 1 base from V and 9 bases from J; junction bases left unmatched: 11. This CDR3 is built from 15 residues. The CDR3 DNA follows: TGTGCCAGCAGTTTATTACGGACAGGTGGTTTCCAAGCTTTCTTT. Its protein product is CASSLLRTGGFQAFF.

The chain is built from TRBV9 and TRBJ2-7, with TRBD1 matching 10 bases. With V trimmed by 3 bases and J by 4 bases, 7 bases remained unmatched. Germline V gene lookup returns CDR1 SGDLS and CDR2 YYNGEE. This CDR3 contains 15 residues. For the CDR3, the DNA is TGTGCCAGCAGCGCCGGACAGGGGGTCCCATACGAGCAGTACTTC. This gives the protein CASSAGQGVPYEQYF.

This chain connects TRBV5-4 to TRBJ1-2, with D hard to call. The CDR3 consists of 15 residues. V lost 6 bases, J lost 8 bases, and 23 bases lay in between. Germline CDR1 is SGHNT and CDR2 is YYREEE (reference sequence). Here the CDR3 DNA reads TGTGCCAGCACCCCGGGTGCCACGCTTATGGCCGGCTACACCTTC. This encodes CASTPGATLMAGYTF.